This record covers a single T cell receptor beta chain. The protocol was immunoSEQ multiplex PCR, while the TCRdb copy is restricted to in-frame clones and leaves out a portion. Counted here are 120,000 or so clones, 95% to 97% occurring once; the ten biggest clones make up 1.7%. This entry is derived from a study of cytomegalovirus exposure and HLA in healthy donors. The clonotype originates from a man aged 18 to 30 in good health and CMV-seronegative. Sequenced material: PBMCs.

The CDR3 is CASSRGGGISYNEQFF. The CDR3 coding sequence is TGTGCCAGTAGTAGAGGGGGCGGAATAAGCTACAATGAGCAGTTCTTC. The chain joins TRBV19 to TRBJ2-1; 7 nucleotides line up with TRBD1. Germline lookup yields CDR1 LNHDA and CDR2 SQIVND (reference sequence). After removal of 4 bases from V and 3 bases from J, the junction contained 9 bases not matched to a gene. The CDR3 has 16 residues.